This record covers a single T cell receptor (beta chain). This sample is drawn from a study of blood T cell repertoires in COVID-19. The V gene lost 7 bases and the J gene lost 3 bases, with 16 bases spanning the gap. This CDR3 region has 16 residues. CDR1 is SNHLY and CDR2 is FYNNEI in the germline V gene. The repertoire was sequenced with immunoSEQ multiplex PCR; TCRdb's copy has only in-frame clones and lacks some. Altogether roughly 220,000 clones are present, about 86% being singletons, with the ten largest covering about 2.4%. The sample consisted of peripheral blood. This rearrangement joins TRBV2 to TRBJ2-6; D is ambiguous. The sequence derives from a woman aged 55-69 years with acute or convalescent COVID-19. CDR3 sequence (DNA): TGTGCCAGCACCCAAGACCGGGTTGGTGGGGCCAACGTCCTGACTTTC. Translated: CASTQDRVGGANVLTF.